The 7 T cell receptor beta chains below come from one sample, sequenced in a study of blood T cell repertoires in COVID-19 (TCRdb year 2020). Libraries were prepared through the immunoSEQ multiplex PCR assay. TCRdb retrieved this table from immuneACCESS and kept in-frame rearrangements only. Not all clones are present; in checked studies, unresolved V genes account for under half, and no reason is known for the remainder. This sample lists fewer than 75,000 clones; 85% to 90% were detected once. The ten largest clones capture approximately 1.5% of the sample. Sequencing was performed on peripheral blood. The receptors derive from a man between 60 and 75 years old with acute or convalescent COVID-19.

The rearrangement uses TRBV5-4 and TRBJ1-2, with 7 bases fitting TRBD1. Germline V gives CDR1 SGHNT, CDR2 YYREEE (reference sequence). The CDR3 extends over 14 amino acids. Unmatched junction bases numbered 5, after V lost 2 bases and J lost 4 bases. In nucleotides, the CDR3 is TGTGCCAGCAGCTTTGGACAGGAGTTCTATGGCTACACCTTC. This translates into CASSFGQEFYGYTF. Complete variable domain (other parts from reference TRBV5-4 and TRBJ1-2): ETGVTQSPTHLIKTRGQQVTLRCSSQSGHNTVSWYQQALGQGPQFIFQYYREEENGRGNFPPRFSGLQFPNYSSELNVNALELDDSALYLCASSFGQEFYGYTFGSGTRLTVV.

This clone appeared a single time. Other nucleotide sequences in the sample specify the same CDR3. The chain joins TRBV19 to TRBJ1-3; possible D gene TRBD1, 6 bases. This CDR3 has 15 residues. In germline, CDR1 is LNHDA, CDR2 SQIVND (reference sequence). V lost 8 bases to trimming and J lost 0 bases, with 14 bases between them. The CDR3 region is CASRRQAYSGNTIYF. The DNA of the CDR3 is TGTGCCAGTCGACGACAGGCTTACTCTGGAAACACCATATATTTT.

V usage is TRBV10-2 and J usage is TRBJ2-1, with 13 bases that match TRBD2. Per the germline V gene, CDR1 is WSHSY and CDR2 is SAAADI. The CDR3 has 15 amino acids. The trim removed 10 bases at V and 0 bases at J, leaving 3 bases unmatched. The CDR3 nucleotides read TGCGCCACCAGACTAGCGGGGGGCTCCTACAATGAGCAGTTCTTC. This gives the protein CATRLAGGSYNEQFF.

This clone was seen only once. V gene TRBV5-1 combines with J gene TRBJ2-1; 12 bases are shared with TRBD2. CDR3 length equals 17 residues. Trimming cost V 4 bases and J 4 bases; bases outside gene matches: 9. Germline CDR1 is SGHRS and CDR2 is YFSETQ. CDR3 residues: CASSLSGTSGLYNEQFF. CDR3 DNA: TGCGCCAGCAGCCTTTCCGGGACTAGCGGGCTTTACAATGAGCAGTTCTTC. The whole variable domain, filled in from reference TRBV5-1 and TRBJ2-1, reads KAGVTQTPRYLIKTRGQQVTLSCSPISGHRSVSWYQQTPGQGLQFLFEYFSETQRNKGNFPGRFSGRQFSNSRSEMNVSTLELGDSALYLCASSLSGTSGLYNEQFFGPGTRLTVL.

The V and J genes are TRBV2 and TRBJ2-7; TRBD1 might be the D (5 bases). The CDR3 consists of 17 residues. V was trimmed by 4 bases and J by 0 bases, leaving 19 bases between them. Germline loops: CDR1 SNHLY, CDR2 FYNNEI. The DNA for the CDR3 is TGTGCCAGCAGTGGTTCTCCTCGGACATACAACTCCTACGAGCAGTACTTC. As protein: CASSGSPRTYNSYEQYF.

This clone was detected once. The chain carries TRBV10-3 and TRBJ1-1; no clear D. The CDR3 extends over 15 amino acids. Trimming removed 0 bases at V and 0 bases at J, with 8 bases between. Germline V lookup: CDR1 ENHRY, CDR2 SYGVKD. The CDR3 is CAISESRYMNTEAFF. The CDR3 coding sequence is TGTGCCATCAGTGAGTCCAGATACATGAACACTGAAGCTTTCTTT.

V usage is TRBV29-1 and J usage is TRBJ2-7, with TRBD2 identical over 13 bases. The CDR3 runs to 14 residues. V gave up 7 bases and J gave up 5 bases; unmatched junction bases: 8. Germline lookup yields CDR1 SQVTM and CDR2 ANQGSEA. The CDR3 DNA follows: TGCAGCGGGAGGGGGACTAGCGGGGCCCACGAGCAGTACTTC. Residues: CSGRGTSGAHEQYF.